Below are 26 T cell receptor beta chains sequenced from a single sample in a study of T cell changes during pregnancy in multiple sclerosis. The method was immunoSEQ multiplex PCR; TCRdb's version includes in-frame clones alone and lacks a portion of them. The profile shows 75,000 to 95,000 clones, 80% to 95% of them singletons. The sample consisted of peripheral blood, taken before pregnancy. All receptors derive from a female donor with multiple sclerosis, enrolled in a pregnancy study.

The J gene is TRBJ2-2, the V gene TRBV6-4; D is perhaps TRBD1 (5 bases). CDR1 and CDR2 from the germline V gene are MRHNA and SNTAGT. V was clipped by 4 bases and J by 6 bases, with 12 bases between them. The CDR3 runs 14 residues. This CDR3 reads CASSAQGRAGELFF. In DNA form, the CDR3 reads TGTGCCAGCAGTGCTCAGGGAAGAGCCGGGGAGCTGTTTTTT.

The J gene is TRBJ1-2, the V gene TRBV5-1; 9 bases fit TRBD1. The CDR3 is 18 amino acids. With V trimmed by 0 bases and J by 3 bases, 12 bases remained unmatched. CDR1 is SGHRS, CDR2 YFSETQ, per germline. This CDR3 is CASSLAETGGWSDYGYTF. CDR3 nucleotides: TGCGCCAGCAGCTTGGCCGAAACAGGGGGCTGGAGTGACTATGGCTACACCTTC.

This sequence joins TRBV30 and TRBJ1-1, with TRBD1 matching 7 bases. Losses at the gene ends were 8 bases for V and 4 bases for J; bases not matched to a gene: 10. The length of the CDR3 is 13 residues. CDR1 is GTSNPN and CDR2 is SVGIG in the germline V gene (reference sequence). The CDR3 DNA is TGTGCCCGATCGACAGGGCCGGGCACTGAAGCTTTCTTT. This encodes CARSTGPGTEAFF. The full variable domain, with the rest looked up from reference TRBV30 and TRBJ1-1, is SQTIHQWPATLVQPVGSPLSLECTVEGTSNPNLYWYRQAAGRGLQLLFYSVGIGQISSEVPQNLSASRPQDRQFILSSKKLLLSDSGFYLCARSTGPGTEAFFGQGTRLTVV.

V is TRBV7-2 and J is TRBJ2-5; 9 bases agree with TRBD2. There are 15 residues in the CDR3. V lost 6 bases and J lost 5; bases outside the gene matches: 10. Germline lookup yields CDR1 SGHTA and CDR2 FQGNSA. The CDR3 spells CASRKAAGGLETQYF. CDR3 sequence (DNA): TGTGCCAGCAGGAAAGCAGCGGGAGGACTTGAGACCCAGTACTTC. Drawing the rest from reference TRBV7-2 and TRBJ2-5, the complete variable domain is GAGVSQSPSNKVTEKGKDVELRCDPISGHTALYWYRQSLGQGLEFLIYFQGNSAPDKSGLPSDRFSAERTGGSVSTLTIQRTQQEDSAVYLCASRKAAGGLETQYFGPGTRLLVL.

The rearrangement links TRBV7-9 to TRBJ2-5; maybe TRBD1 (5 bases). Between the trimmed V and J ends, which lost 5 bases and 0 bases, there was a span of 7 bases. This CDR3 region has 13 residues. Germline CDR1 reads SEHNR; CDR2 reads FQNEAQ (reference sequence). The chain's CDR3 is CASSRTYQETQYF. The CDR3 bases are TGTGCCAGCAGCCGGACATACCAAGAGACCCAGTACTTC. Together with reference TRBV7-9 and TRBJ2-5, the CDR3 gives the full variable domain: DTGVSQNPRHKITKRGQNVTFRCDPISEHNRLYWYRQTLGQGPEFLTYFQNEAQLEKSRLLSDRFSAERPKGSFSTLEIQRTEQGDSAMYLCASSRTYQETQYFGPGTRLLVL.

The chain employs TRBV13 and TRBJ2-3; the D is unclear. CDR1 is PRHDT, CDR2 FYEKMQ, per germline (reference sequence). V was cut by 5 bases and J by 9 bases, with 18 bases left in between. The CDR3 consists of 14 residues. CDR3 residues: CASSHFAVHRTQYF. CDR3 sequence (DNA): TGTGCCAGCAGCCATTTCGCAGTTCACAGAACGCAGTATTTT. Full variable domain (missing parts from reference TRBV13 and TRBJ2-3): AAGVIQSPRHLIKEKRETATLKCYPIPRHDTVYWYQQGPGQDPQFLISFYEKMQSDKGSIPDRFSAQQFSDYHSELNMSSLELGDSALYFCASSHFAVHRTQYFGPGTRLTVL.

V is TRBV29-1 and J is TRBJ2-2; weak D call: TRBD2 (5 bases). CDR3 length equals 14 residues. Germline V gene data show CDR1 as SQVTM and CDR2 as ANQGSEA. V lost 3 bases, J lost 4 bases, and 12 bases lay in between. Written as DNA, the CDR3 is TGCAGCGTTGACCGGGGTTACGGCACCGGGGAGCTGTTTTTT. The encoded protein is CSVDRGYGTGELFF.

The CDR3 here is CASSLGPGLARDSYEQYF. The CDR3, as DNA: TGTGCCAGCAGCTTAGGTCCGGGACTAGCGCGAGACTCCTACGAGCAGTACTTC. The chain recombines TRBV11-2 with TRBJ2-7; TRBD2 matches 10 bases. V lost 1 base and J lost 0; bases outside the gene matches: 9. CDR3 length: 18 amino acids. Per the germline V gene, CDR1 is SGHAT and CDR2 is FQNNGV.

The CDR3 bases are TGTGCCAGCAGCTTAGCAGGGGGCGGGGGCTACACCTTC. It codes for CASSLAGGGGYTF. The chain recombines TRBV7-2 with TRBJ1-2, with 7 nucleotides matching TRBD1. This CDR3 has 13 amino acids. Per germline, CDR1 SGHTA and CDR2 FQGNSA. J was trimmed by 8 bases and V by 0 bases; bases with no gene match: 3.

V and J are TRBV4-1 and TRBJ2-2; 7 positions agree with TRBD1. The CDR3 contains 15 residues. CDR1 MGHRA and CDR2 YSYEKL come from the germline V gene. J gave up 7 bases and V 2 bases, and 7 bases lay outside the gene matches. DNA for the CDR3: TGCGCCAGCAGCCAAAATGCAGGGGGTCGCGGGGAGCTGTTTTTT. Translation gives CASSQNAGGRGELFF.

The chain couples TRBV28 to TRBJ2-1, with 8 positions matching TRBD1. The CDR3 consists of 15 residues. CDR1 and CDR2 from the germline V gene are MDHEN and SYDVKM. V lost 4 bases, J lost 3 bases, and 5 bases stayed unmatched. The DNA of the CDR3 is TGTGCCAGCAGTTCCCCGGGACAGGACTACAATGAGCAGTTCTTC. Translation gives CASSSPGQDYNEQFF.

A single count supports this clone. The chain joins TRBV7-9 to TRBJ1-1; weak D call: TRBD1 (6 bases). CDR1 and CDR2 (germline): SEHNR, FQNEAQ (reference sequence). With 1 base removed from V and 8 bases from J, the gap between germline ends came to 14 bases. The CDR3 has 14 amino acids. The CDR3 DNA follows: TGTGCCAGCAGCTTAGAATGGGGGCTGCAGGAAGCTTTCTTT. It yields the protein CASSLEWGLQEAFF.

The chain links TRBV19 to TRBJ1-4; TRBD1 aligns across 8 bases. The germline CDR1 and CDR2 sequences are LNHDA and SQIVND (reference sequence). The CDR3 sequence is 14 residues long. Unmatched junction bases numbered 10, after V lost 11 bases and J lost 5 bases. The CDR3 is CAAIGTGRNEKLFF. The CDR3 nucleotides read TGTGCCGCCATTGGGACAGGCAGAAATGAAAAACTGTTTTTT.

The V and J genes are TRBV18 and TRBJ2-1; D is perhaps TRBD2 (5 bases). From germline, CDR1 is KGHSH and CDR2 LQKENI. V lost 1 base to trimming and J lost 10 bases, with 17 bases between them. The CDR3 runs to 15 residues. The CDR3: CASSPQRSYSGEQFF. In DNA form, the CDR3 reads TGTGCCAGCTCACCACAGCGGTCCTACTCGGGGGAGCAGTTCTTC.

For the CDR3, the DNA is TGTGCCAGCAGTGTCGGGTACTCCTATAATGAAAAACTGTTTTTT. This sequence encodes CASSVGYSYNEKLFF. The chain links TRBV6-5 to TRBJ1-4; D gene uncertain. This CDR3 has 15 amino acids. Germline V gene sequence: CDR1 MNHEY, CDR2 SVGAGI. Between the trimmed V and J ends, which lost 5 bases and 4 bases, there was a span of 14 bases.

V is TRBV14 and J is TRBJ2-7; a weak D match, TRBD1 (6 bases). This CDR3 is 14 amino acids long. Germline V gives CDR1 SGHDN, CDR2 FVKESK. Trimming pared 4 bases from V and 5 bases from J, leaving 15 bases between. CDR3 in DNA: TGTGCCAGCAGCCGAATTGACACAGGGAACGAGCAGTACTTC. Translating it yields CASSRIDTGNEQYF.

The chain has TRBV7-5 and TRBJ2-3; TRBD2 is taken as the D call from the table, unchecked against the DNA. TRBV7-5 is termed a pseudogene. The CDR3 runs to 17 residues. CDR3 protein: CVRSFPRGGRTTDTQYF. CDR3 in DNA: TGTGTCAGAAGCTTCCCACGGGGCGGGAGGACCACAGATACGCAGTATTTT.

The chain carries TRBV27 and TRBJ2-3, with 11 bases identical to TRBD2. CDR3 length: 16 amino acids. V lost 5 bases, J lost 5 bases, and 9 bases stayed unmatched. Germline CDR1 and CDR2: MNHEY and SMNVEV (reference sequence). The CDR3 DNA reads as TGTGCCAGCAGTCCCCTAGCGGGAGGCCTCGGAGATACGCAGTATTTT. Protein: CASSPLAGGLGDTQYF.

The J gene is TRBJ2-2, the V gene TRBV7-3, with a possible D match to TRBD2 (6 bases). The V gene's germline CDR1 is SGHTA and CDR2 FQGTGA. CDR3 length equals 16 residues. V lost 1 base to trimming and J lost 7 bases, with 16 bases between them. The CDR3 sequence: CASSLIRRGFDGELFF. The CDR3 nucleotides are TGTGCCAGCAGCTTAATTAGGCGGGGATTTGACGGGGAGCTGTTTTTT.

The chain employs TRBV14 and TRBJ2-3; 7 positions agree with TRBD1. The junction had 9 bases not matched to a gene; V was cut back by 5 bases and J by 4 bases. This CDR3 has 15 amino acids. The V gene's germline CDR1 is SGHDN and CDR2 FVKESK. The CDR3 DNA sequence: TGTGCCAGCAGCTTTGACAGGGTCCCGGCAGATACGCAGTATTTT. This codes for CASSFDRVPADTQYF.

Only one count was recorded for this clone. The same CDR3 also results from other DNA sequences found in this sample. The gene calls are TRBV27 and TRBJ2-7; D may be TRBD1 (7 bases). Per the germline V gene, CDR1 is MNHEY and CDR2 is SMNVEV (reference sequence). Trimming shortened V by 5 bases and J by 7 bases, and 12 bases separated the two germline ends. The CDR3 totals 12 residues. The CDR3 loop is CASSLRGREQYF. Written as DNA, the CDR3 is TGTGCCAGCAGTCTCAGGGGGAGGGAGCAGTACTTC.

This chain uses TRBV19 with TRBJ2-1; D is possibly TRBD2 (6 bases). Germline lookup yields CDR1 LNHDA and CDR2 SQIVND (reference sequence). The CDR3 consists of 13 residues. Trimming cost V 3 bases and J 8 bases, with 11 bases left between them. DNA for the CDR3: TGTGCCAGTAGTATCCCGGGACTGCATGAGCAGTTCTTC. Protein: CASSIPGLHEQFF.

J is TRBJ1-1 and V is TRBV7-2; D is uncertain. The germline V gene has CDR1 SGHTA and CDR2 FQGNSA. The V and J ends lost 1 base and 0 bases respectively, with 9 bases between them. This CDR3 is 15 amino acids long. In DNA, the CDR3 is TGTGCCAGCAGCTTAGGAGGCGGTTTGAACACTGAAGCTTTCTTT. Translating gives CASSLGGGLNTEAFF.

The rearrangement uses TRBV18 and TRBJ2-2; no definite D call. V lost 2 bases and J 1 base, leaving 11 bases between the germline ends. This CDR3 spans 16 amino acids. Germline lookup yields CDR1 KGHSH and CDR2 LQKENI. CDR3 loop: CASSPSYAGNTGELFF. CDR3 nucleotides: TGTGCCAGCTCACCATCATACGCCGGGAACACCGGGGAGCTGTTTTTT. Drawing the rest from reference TRBV18 and TRBJ2-2, the complete variable domain is NAGVMQNPRHLVRRRGQEARLRCSPMKGHSHVYWYRQLPEEGLKFMVYLQKENIIDESGMPKERFSAEFPKEGPSILRIQQVVRGDSAAYFCASSPSYAGNTGELFFGEGSRLTVL.

J is TRBJ2-1 and V is TRBV25-1, with D tentatively TRBD1 (6 bases). CDR3 length equals 15 residues. Germline CDR1 reads MGHDK; CDR2 reads SYGVNS. Trimming removed 3 bases at V and 6 bases at J, with 15 bases between. The CDR3 nucleotides are TGTGCCAGCAGTGACGGGACACCAGGGGCCAATGAGCAGTTCTTC. Its translation is CASSDGTPGANEQFF.

J is TRBJ1-2 and V is TRBV27; D possibly corresponds to TRBD1 (6 bases). V lost 7 bases to trimming and J lost 3 bases, with 18 bases between them. The CDR3 length is 15 residues. Germline V lookup: CDR1 MNHEY, CDR2 SMNVEV (reference sequence). The CDR3 protein is CASKSRDTFYYGYTF. For the CDR3, the DNA is TGTGCCAGCAAGAGTCGGGACACGTTCTACTATGGCTACACCTTC.